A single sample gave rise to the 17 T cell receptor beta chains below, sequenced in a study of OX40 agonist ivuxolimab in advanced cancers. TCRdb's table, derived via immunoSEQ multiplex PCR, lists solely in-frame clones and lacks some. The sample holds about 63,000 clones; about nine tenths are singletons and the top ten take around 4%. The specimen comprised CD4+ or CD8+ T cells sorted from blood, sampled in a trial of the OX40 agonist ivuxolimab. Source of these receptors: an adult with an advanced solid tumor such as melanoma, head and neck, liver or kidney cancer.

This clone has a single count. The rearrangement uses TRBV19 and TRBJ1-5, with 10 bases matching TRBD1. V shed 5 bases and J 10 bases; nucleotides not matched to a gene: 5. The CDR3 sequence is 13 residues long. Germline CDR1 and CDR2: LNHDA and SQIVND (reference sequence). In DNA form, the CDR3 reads TGTGCCAGTAGTCTCGGGACAGGGGTACCCCAGCATTTT. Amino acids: CASSLGTGVPQHF.

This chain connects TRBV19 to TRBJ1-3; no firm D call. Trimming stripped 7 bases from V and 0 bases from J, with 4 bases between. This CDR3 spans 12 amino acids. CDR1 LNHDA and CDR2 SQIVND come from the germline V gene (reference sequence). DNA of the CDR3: TGTGCCAGTACTGTCTCTGGAAACACCATATATTTT. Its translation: CASTVSGNTIYF.

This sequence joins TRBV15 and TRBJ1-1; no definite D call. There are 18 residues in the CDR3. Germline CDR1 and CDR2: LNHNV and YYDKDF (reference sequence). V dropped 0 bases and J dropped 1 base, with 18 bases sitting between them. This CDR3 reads CATSRDDLFPGPNTEAFF. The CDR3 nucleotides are TGTGCCACCAGCAGAGATGATCTTTTTCCGGGCCCGAACACTGAAGCTTTCTTT.

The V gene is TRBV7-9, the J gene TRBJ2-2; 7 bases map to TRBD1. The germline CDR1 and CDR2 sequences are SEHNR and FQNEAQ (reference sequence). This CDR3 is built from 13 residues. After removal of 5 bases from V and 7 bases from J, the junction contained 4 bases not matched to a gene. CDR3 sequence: CASSEGTVGELFF. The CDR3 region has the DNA TGTGCCAGCAGCGAGGGGACAGTCGGGGAGCTGTTTTTT.

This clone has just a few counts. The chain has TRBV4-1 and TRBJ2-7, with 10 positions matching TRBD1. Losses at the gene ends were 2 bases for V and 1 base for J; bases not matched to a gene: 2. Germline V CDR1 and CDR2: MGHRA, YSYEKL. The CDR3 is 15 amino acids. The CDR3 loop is CASSQRQGASYEQYF. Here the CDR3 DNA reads TGCGCCAGCAGCCAAAGACAGGGGGCATCCTACGAGCAGTACTTC.

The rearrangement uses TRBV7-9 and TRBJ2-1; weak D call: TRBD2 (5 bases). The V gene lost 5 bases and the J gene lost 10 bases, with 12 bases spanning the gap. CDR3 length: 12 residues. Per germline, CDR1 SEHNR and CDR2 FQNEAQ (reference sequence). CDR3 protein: CASSPGSSEQFF. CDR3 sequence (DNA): TGTGCCAGCAGCCCGGGGAGCAGCGAGCAGTTCTTC.

CDR3 coding DNA: TGTGCCTGGATACGGGAGGTGGGAGAGACCCAGTACTTC. Translated: CAWIREVGETQYF. The rearrangement joins TRBV30 to TRBJ2-5; TRBD2 matches at 7 bases. Germline V CDR1 and CDR2: GTSNPN, SVGIG (reference sequence). After removal of 4 bases from V and 4 bases from J, the junction contained 6 bases not matched to a gene. This CDR3 has 13 residues.

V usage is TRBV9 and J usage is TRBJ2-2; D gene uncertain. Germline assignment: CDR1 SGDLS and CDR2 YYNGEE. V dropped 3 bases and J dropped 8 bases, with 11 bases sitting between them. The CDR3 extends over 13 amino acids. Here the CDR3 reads CASSEGGVGELFF. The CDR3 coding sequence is TGTGCCAGCAGCGAGGGTGGGGTGGGGGAGCTGTTTTTT.

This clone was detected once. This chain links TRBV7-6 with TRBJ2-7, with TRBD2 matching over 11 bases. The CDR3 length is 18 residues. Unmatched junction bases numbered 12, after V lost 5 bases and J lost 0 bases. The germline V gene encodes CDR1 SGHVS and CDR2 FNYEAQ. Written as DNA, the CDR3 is TGTGCCAGCAGCCCGGAACCGGGACTAGCGGCCAGCTCCTACGAGCAGTACTTC. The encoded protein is CASSPEPGLAASSYEQYF.

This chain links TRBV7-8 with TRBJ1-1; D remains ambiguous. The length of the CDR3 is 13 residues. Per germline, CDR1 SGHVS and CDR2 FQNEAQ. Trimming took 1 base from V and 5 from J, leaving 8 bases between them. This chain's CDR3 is CASSLGSGTEAFF. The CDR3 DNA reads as TGTGCCAGCAGCTTAGGCAGTGGGACTGAAGCTTTCTTT.

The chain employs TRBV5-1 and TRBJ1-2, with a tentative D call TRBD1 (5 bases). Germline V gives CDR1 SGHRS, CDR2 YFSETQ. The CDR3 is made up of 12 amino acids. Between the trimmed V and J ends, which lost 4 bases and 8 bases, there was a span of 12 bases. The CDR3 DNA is TGCGCCAGCAGCCTCTTAGGGGACGGCTACACCTTC. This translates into CASSLLGDGYTF.

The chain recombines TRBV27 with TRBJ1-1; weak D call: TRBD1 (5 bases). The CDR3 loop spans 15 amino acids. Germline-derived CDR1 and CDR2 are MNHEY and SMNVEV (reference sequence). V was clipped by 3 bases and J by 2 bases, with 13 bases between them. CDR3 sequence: CASSFVGASNTEAFF. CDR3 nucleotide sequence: TGTGCCAGCAGTTTTGTCGGGGCTTCAAACACTGAAGCTTTCTTT.

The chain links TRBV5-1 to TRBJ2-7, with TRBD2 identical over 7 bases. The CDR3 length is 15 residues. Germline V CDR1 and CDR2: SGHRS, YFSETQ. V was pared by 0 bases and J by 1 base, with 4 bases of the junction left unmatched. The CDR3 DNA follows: TGCGCCAGCAGCTTGGGTGGTAGCGGGTCCTACGAGCAGTACTTC. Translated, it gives CASSLGGSGSYEQYF.

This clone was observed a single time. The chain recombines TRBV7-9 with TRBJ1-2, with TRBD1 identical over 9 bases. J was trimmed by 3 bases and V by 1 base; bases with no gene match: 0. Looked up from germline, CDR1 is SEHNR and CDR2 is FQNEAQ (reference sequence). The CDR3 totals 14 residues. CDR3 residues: CASSLGTGDYGYTF. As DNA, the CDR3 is TGTGCCAGCAGCTTAGGGACAGGGGACTATGGCTACACCTTC.

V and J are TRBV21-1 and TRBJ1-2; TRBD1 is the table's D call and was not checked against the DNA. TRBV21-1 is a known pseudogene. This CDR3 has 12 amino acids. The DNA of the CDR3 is TGTGCCAGCAGCAAAGACAGGGACGGCTACACCTTC. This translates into CASSKDRDGYTF.

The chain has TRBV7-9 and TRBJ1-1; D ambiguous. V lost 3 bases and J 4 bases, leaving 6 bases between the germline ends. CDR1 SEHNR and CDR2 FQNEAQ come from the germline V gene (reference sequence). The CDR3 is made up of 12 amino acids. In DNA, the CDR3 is TGTGCCAGCAGCTTTGGGTCCACTGAAGCTTTCTTT. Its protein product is CASSFGSTEAFF.

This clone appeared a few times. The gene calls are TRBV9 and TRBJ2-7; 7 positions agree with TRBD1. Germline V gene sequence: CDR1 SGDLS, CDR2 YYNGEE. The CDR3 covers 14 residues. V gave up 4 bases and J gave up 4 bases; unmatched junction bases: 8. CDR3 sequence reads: CASSPRDSAYEQYF. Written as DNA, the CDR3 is TGTGCCAGCAGCCCCCGGGACAGCGCTTACGAGCAGTACTTC. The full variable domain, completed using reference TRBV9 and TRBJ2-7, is DSGVTQTPKHLITATGQRVTLRCSPRSGDLSVYWYQQSLDQGLQFLIQYYNGEERAKGNILERFSAQQFPDLHSELNLSSLELGDSALYFCASSPRDSAYEQYFGPGTRLTVT.